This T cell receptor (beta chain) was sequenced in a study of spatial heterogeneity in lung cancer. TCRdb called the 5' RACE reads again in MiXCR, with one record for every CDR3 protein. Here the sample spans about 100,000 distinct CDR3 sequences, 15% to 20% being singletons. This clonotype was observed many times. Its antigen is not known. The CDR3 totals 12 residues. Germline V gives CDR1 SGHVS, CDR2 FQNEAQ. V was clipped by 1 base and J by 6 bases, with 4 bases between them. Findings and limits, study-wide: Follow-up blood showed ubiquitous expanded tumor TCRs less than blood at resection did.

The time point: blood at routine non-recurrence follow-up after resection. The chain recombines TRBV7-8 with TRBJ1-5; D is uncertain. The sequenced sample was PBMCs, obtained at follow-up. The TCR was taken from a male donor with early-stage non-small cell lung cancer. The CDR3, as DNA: TGTGCCAGCAGCTTAGAAGGTCAGCCCCAGCATTTT. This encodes CASSLEGQPQHF. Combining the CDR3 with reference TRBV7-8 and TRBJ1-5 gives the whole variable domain GAGVSQSPRYKVAKRGQDVALRCDPISGHVSLFWYQQALGQGPEFLTYFQNEAQLDKSGLPSDRFFAERPEGSVSTLKIQRTQQEDSAVYLCASSLEGQPQHFGDGTRLSIL.